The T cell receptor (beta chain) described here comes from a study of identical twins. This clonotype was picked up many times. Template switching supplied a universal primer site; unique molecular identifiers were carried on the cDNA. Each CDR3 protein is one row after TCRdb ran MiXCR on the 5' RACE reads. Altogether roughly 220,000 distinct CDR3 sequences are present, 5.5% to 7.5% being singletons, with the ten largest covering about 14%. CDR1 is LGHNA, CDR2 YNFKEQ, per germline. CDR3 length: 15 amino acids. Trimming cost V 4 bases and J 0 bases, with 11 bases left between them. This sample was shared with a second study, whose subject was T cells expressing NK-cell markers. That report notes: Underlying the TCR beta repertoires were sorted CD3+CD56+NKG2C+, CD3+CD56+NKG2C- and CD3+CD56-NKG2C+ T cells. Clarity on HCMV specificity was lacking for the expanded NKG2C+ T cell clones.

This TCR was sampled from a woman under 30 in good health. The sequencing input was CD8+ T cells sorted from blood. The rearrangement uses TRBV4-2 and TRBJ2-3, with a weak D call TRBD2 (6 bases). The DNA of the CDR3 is TGTGCCAGCAGCCGAATAGCGGCTAGCACAGATACGCAGTATTTT. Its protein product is CASSRIAASTDTQYF.